This section outlines one TCR beta chain sequence together with its context. Its specificity is not known. Assay: immunoSEQ multiplex PCR; the TCRdb copy retains only in-frame clones and omits some. The sample holds over 100,000 clones, 90% seen once. This sample was included in a study of T cell responses to AZD1222 COVID-19 vaccine. Study findings and constraints: Spike-spanning, vaccine-associated CD4 TCRs were dominant at 160-218 and 743-854. Nearly half of the spike-specific TCRs reportedly recognize variant regions that carry no mutations.

The germline gives CDR1 SGHTA, CDR2 FQGNSA. This CDR3 region has 15 residues. The V gene lost 2 bases and the J gene lost 2 bases, with 13 bases spanning the gap. The chain carries TRBV7-2 and TRBJ2-7, with a tentative D call TRBD1 (6 bases). The source is an adult in good health. The material was peripheral blood, obtained on day 0 of AZD1222 vaccination. This CDR3 reads CASSLTTGSAYEQYF. CDR3 sequence (DNA): TGTGCCAGCAGCTTAACGACAGGCTCAGCCTACGAGCAGTACTTC.